This paragraph covers one T cell receptor (beta chain) sequence. Which antigen it targets is not known. No much larger clone is present one base from it, and per-base qualities are unavailable. Libraries were prepared through PCR. Sequencing instrument: Illumina HiSeq 2500. To normalize quantification of the TCRbeta repertoire, the TCR libraries were built with molecular barcoding that relied on unique molecular identifiers. In-frame beta chains were kept once TCRdb had trimmed the public reads at Q25 with fastp and called clones with MiXCR. Every entry covers one CDR3 protein and lists the most common genes and DNA from its rows. Within this sample are a few hundred thousand distinct CDR3 sequences, with 20% to 30% of them counted one time only. Of the sample, 30% to 40% is held by the ten largest clones. This entry belongs to a study of T-cell reconstitution after alpha-beta-depleted transplantation in children listed by TCRdb under 2016. A note on the overall study: Using TCR repertoire profiling, the study quantitatively followed how T-cell immune reconstitution unfolded in children after TCRalphabeta/CD19-depleted allogeneic hematopoietic cell transplantation.

For this chain, trimming is 6 bases at the V end and 3 bases at the J end, and the number of junction bases without a gene match is 10. Taken from cysteine to phenylalanine, the CDR3 has 15 residues. CDR3 DNA is the only sequence kept; it has 45 bases, read in frame from the first base. The germline V gene yields SQVTM for CDR1 and ANQGSEA for CDR2. Broader findings and caveats from the paper: About two months after transplant, the apparently early recovery of alphabetaT-cell counts reportedly depended on just several hundred clones that had expanded rapidly and came from non-depleted graft cells. Over the following months the frequencies of hyperexpanded clones went down, and after one year T-cell counts and TCRbeta diversity were mostly credited to newly produced T cells. In some patients, the high TCRbeta diversity seen at day 60 was put down to recipient T cells and intrathymic progenitors that had survived conditioning.

In light of the paper, this sample's treatment or condition label describes: allogeneic hematopoietic cell transplantation with graft depleted of TCRalphabeta T cells and CD19 B cells. TCRalphabeta/CD19-depleted allogeneic hematopoietic cell grafts were given to the transplant recipients, all of whom were children. The starting material was PBMCs, obtained before TCRalphabeta/CD19-depleted stem cell transplant. The clonotype was recovered from a boy under two years old with Wiskott-Aldrich syndrome, due to receive a stem cell transplant. The chain was built from TRBV29-1 and TRBJ2-2, with 7 junctional bases fitting TRBD2. The nucleotide sequence is TGCAGCGTCACGCTAGCGGCACGTGACACCGGGGAGCTGTTTTTT. This translates into CSVTLAARDTGELFF.